These T cell receptor beta chains were read from a single sample in a study of post-analysis software for immune sequencing data. TCRdb called the PCR reads again in MiXCR, with one record for every CDR3 protein. The sample gives roughly 600,000 distinct CDR3 sequences, around 44% of which show up once; roughly 1.8% is in the top ten. The specimen sequenced was blood. The receptors shown here come from a girl aged 5-17 years with multiple sclerosis. The CDR3 runs from the conserved cysteine through the conserved F or W. Fields, in order: V gene, D gene, J gene, clone size, CDR3 protein, CDR3 DNA. The D gene is left open where the match is weak. Clone size is stated in some rows and not others, as once, few, many or a class when expanded.

TRBV5-1	TRBD2	TRBJ2-7	-	CASRGVGSGSYEQYF	TGCGCCAGCAGGGGGGTAGGTAGCGGGAGCTACGAGCAGTACTTC
TRBV7-2	TRBD2	TRBJ2-3	-	CASSPGLAGGADTQYF	TGTGCCAGCAGCCCTGGACTAGCGGGGGGGGCAGATACGCAGTATTTT
TRBV4-1	-	TRBJ1-2	-	CASSQLLTPLSLGYTF	TGCGCCAGCAGCCAACTTCTGACACCCCTCAGCCTGGGCTACACCTTC
TRBV5-1	TRBD2	TRBJ2-2	-	CASRRAGVGGELFF	TGCGCCAGCAGGCGGGCGGGAGTTGGCGGGGAGCTGTTTTTT
TRBV11-2	TRBD1	TRBJ2-3	-	CANSPLSGGADTQYF	TGTGCCAACAGCCCATTGTCAGGGGGCGCAGATACGCAGTATTTT
TRBV2	-	TRBJ2-3	-	CASTLDKPLGDTQYF	TGTGCCAGCACATTAGACAAACCATTGGGAGATACGCAGTATTTT
TRBV6-2/TRBV6-3	-	TRBJ2-1	-	CASGVVEQFF	TGTGCCAGCGGGGTCGTTGAGCAGTTCTTC
TRBV4-1	TRBD1	TRBJ2-7	-	CASSQEARGMIEQYF	TGCGCCAGCAGCCAAGAAGCCAGGGGGATGATCGAGCAGTACTTC
TRBV11-1	-	TRBJ2-1	-	CASSPNYDDEQFF	TGTGCCAGCAGCCCCAATTACGATGATGAGCAGTTCTTC
TRBV20-1	TRBD2	TRBJ2-1	-	CSATGLAEAYNEQFF	TGCAGTGCTACAGGACTAGCGGAGGCCTACAATGAGCAGTTCTTC
TRBV28	-	TRBJ2-7	once	CASRTTHHEQYF	TGTGCCAGCCGCACGACCCACCACGAGCAGTACTTC
TRBV24-1	-	TRBJ1-2	-	CATSDTSLWGYTF	TGTGCCACCAGTGATACCTCCCTTTGGGGCTACACCTTC
TRBV5-6	-	TRBJ2-3	-	CASSYGHYTTDTQYF	TGTGCCAGCAGCTACGGACACTACACCACAGATACGCAGTATTTT
TRBV12-3/TRBV12-4	-	TRBJ2-7	-	CASRANGQYEQYF	TGTGCCAGCAGGGCCAACGGACAATACGAGCAGTACTTC
TRBV4-1	-	TRBJ1-2	-	CANSHLGNGYTF	TGCGCCAACAGCCACCTAGGGAATGGCTACACCTTC
TRBV9	-	TRBJ1-6	-	CASSVDGVSSPLHF	TGTGCCAGCAGCGTAGATGGAGTCAGCTCACCCCTCCACTTT
TRBV5-1	-	TRBJ2-5	few	CASSGSQRGWRETQYF	TGCGCCAGCAGCGGGAGCCAAAGGGGCTGGAGGGAGACCCAGTACTTC